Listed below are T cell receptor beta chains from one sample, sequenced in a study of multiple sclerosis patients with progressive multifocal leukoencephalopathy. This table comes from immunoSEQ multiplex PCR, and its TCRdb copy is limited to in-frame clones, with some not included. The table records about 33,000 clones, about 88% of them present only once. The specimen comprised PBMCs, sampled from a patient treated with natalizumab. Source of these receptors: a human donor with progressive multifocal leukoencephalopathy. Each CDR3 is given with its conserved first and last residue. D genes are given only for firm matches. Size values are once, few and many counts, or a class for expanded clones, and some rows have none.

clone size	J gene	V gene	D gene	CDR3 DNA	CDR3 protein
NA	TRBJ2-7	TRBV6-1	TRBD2	TGTGCCAGCAGTGAAGCCCCTGGGGGGGCCTACGAGCAGTACTTC	CASSEAPGGAYEQYF
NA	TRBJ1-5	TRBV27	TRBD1	TGTGCCAGCAGTCGACAGGGGTATAGCAATCAGCCCCAGCATTTT	CASSRQGYSNQPQHF
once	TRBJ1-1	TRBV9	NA	TGTGCCAGCAGCCACGGGGATGAAGCTTTCTTT	CASSHGDEAFF
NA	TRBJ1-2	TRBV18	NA	TGTGCCAGCTCACCAACTGAGTCTAACTATGGCTACACCTTC	CASSPTESNYGYTF
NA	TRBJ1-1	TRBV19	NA	TGTGCCAGTAGTCACCGTATGACGGGCCGGCAGGAAGCTTTCTTT	CASSHRMTGRQEAFF
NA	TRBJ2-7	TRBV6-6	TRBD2	TGTGCCAGCAGGGGACTAGCGGGAGTCGGGCGCGAGCAGTACTTC	CASRGLAGVGREQYF
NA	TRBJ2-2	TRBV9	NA	TGTGCCAGCAGCGTAGCGGGGACGAACACCGGGGAGCTGTTTTTT	CASSVAGTNTGELFF
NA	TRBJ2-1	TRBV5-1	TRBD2	TGCGCCAGCAGCTCCTTAGCGGGAGGTCAAGATGAGCAGTTCTTC	CASSSLAGGQDEQFF
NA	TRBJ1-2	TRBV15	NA	TGTGCCACCAGCAGAGACAAGGAGTTAGCTAACTATGGCTACACCTTC	CATSRDKELANYGYTF
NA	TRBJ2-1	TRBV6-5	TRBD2	TGTGCCAGCAGTACCAACCAGCGGGAGGGCGAGCAGTTCTTC	CASSTNQREGEQFF
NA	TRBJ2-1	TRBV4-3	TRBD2	TGCGCCAGCAGCCAAGGGACGACTAGCGGATCCTACAATGAGCAGTTCTTC	CASSQGTTSGSYNEQFF
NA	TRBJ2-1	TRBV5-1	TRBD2	TGCGCCAGCAGCCTTGACCCTAGCGGGATTAGGCGGGATGAGCAGTTCTTC	CASSLDPSGIRRDEQFF
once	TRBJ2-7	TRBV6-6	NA	TGTGCCAGCAGTTGGAGAATCTACGAGCAGTACTTC	CASSWRIYEQYF
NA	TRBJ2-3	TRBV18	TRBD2	TGTGCCAGCTCACCATTAGCGGGAGATCTGACAGATACGCAGTATTTT	CASSPLAGDLTDTQYF
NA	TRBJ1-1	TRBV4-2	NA	TGTGCCAGCAGCCTTCGGGGCCAGGCCGATTCTGAAGCTTTCTTT	CASSLRGQADSEAFF
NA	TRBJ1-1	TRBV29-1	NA	TGCAGCGTTCCCACAGGGCCCACTGAAGCTTTCTTT	CSVPTGPTEAFF
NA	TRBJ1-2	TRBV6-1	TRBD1	TGTGCCAGCAGCCTCAGGGGGCTGGCAGGGTATGGCTACACCTTC	CASSLRGLAGYGYTF
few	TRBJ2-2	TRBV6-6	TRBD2	TGTGCCAGCAGAGGACTAGCGGGCGGGGAGCTGTTTTTT	CASRGLAGGELFF
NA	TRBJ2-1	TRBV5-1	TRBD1	TGCGCCAGCAGCCTGGGACAGTTTGAAGTGGGTGAGCAGTTCTTC	CASSLGQFEVGEQFF
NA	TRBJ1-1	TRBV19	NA	TGTGCCAGTAGTTGGGGGACCACTGAAGCTTTCTTT	CASSWGTTEAFF
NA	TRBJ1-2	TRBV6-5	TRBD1	TGTGCCAGCAGTTCTTGGGGCACAGGGGACAGCGGCTACACCTTC	CASSSWGTGDSGYTF
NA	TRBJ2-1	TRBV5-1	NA	TGCGCCAGCAGCTTGAGGGGTAGCGGAGAGGGATACAATGAGCAGTTCTTC	CASSLRGSGEGYNEQFF
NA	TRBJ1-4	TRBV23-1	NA	TGCGCCAGCAGTCCCTTCCCCAATGAAAAACTGTTTTTT	CASSPFPNEKLFF
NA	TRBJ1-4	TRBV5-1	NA	TGCGCCAGCAGCTTAAGGGGCAGGGGAGATCCCATTAATGAAAAACTGTTTTTT	CASSLRGRGDPINEKLFF
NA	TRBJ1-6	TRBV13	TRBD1	TGTGCCAGCAGCTTAGGACAGGGGGCGCATTCACCCCTCCACTTT	CASSLGQGAHSPLHF
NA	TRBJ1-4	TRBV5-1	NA	TGCGCCAGCAGCTTGGCAGGCGGGAGCGAAAAACTGTTTTTT	CASSLAGGSEKLFF
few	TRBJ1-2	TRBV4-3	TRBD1	TGCGCCAGCAGCCAAGATCGGGACAGGGGCTATGGCTACACCTTC	CASSQDRDRGYGYTF
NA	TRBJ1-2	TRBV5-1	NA	TGCGCCAGCAGCTTATCAGGGTCCGGCTACACCTTC	CASSLSGSGYTF
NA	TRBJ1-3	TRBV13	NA	TGTGCCAGCAGCTTAGGCAATATCGGAAACACCATATATTTT	CASSLGNIGNTIYF
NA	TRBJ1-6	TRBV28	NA	TGTGCCAGCAGTTTTGCAGGGAATTCACCCCTCCACTTT	CASSFAGNSPLHF
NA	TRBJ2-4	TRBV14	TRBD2	TGTGCCAGCAGCCAAGATCGGAGTAGCCTAGCGGGGACTCTAGCCAAAAACATTCAGTACTTC	CASSQDRSSLAGTLAKNIQYF
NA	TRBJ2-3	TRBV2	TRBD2	TGTGCCAGCGAGTCAGCGGGAGGGCTTACAGATACGCAGTATTTT	CASESAGGLTDTQYF
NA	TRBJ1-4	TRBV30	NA	TGTGCCTGGACTGATTGGGCAGAACTCAATGAAAAACTGTTTTTT	CAWTDWAELNEKLFF
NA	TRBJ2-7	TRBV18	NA	TGTGCCAGCTCATCCAGACAGGTTGCCTCCCGGGGCTACGAGCAGTACTTC	CASSSRQVASRGYEQYF
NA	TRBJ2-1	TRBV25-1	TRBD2	TGTGCCAGCTCACTAGCGGGAGGGAACAATGAGCAGTTCTTC	CASSLAGGNNEQFF
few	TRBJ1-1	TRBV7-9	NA	TGTGCCAGCAGCTTAGGGAGCTTTGAAGCTTTCTTT	CASSLGSFEAFF
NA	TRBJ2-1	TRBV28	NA	TGTGCCAGCAGTTTTTTCGATGAGCAGTTCTTC	CASSFFDEQFF
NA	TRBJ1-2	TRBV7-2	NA	TGTGCCAGCAGCTTACGGATCGCGGGAGGCTACACCTTC	CASSLRIAGGYTF
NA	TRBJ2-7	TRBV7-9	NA	TGTGCCAGCAGCTCCCCTGACGTCGCCTACGAGCAGTACTTC	CASSSPDVAYEQYF
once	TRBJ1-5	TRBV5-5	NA	TGTGCCAGCAGCTTCGGACAGTCAAATCAGCCCCAGCATTTT	CASSFGQSNQPQHF
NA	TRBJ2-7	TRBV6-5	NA	TGTGCCAGCAGGAGAGCGGGTGCCTCCTACGAGCAGTACTTC	CASRRAGASYEQYF
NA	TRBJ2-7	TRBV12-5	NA	TGTGCTAGTGGTTTGGCTTTAGGCAGGAAGGTTCCCTTATACTTC	CASGLALGRKVPLYF
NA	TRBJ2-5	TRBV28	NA	TGTGCCAGCCGACGGGGTTGGGGCTTAGGGGAAGAGACCCAGTACTTC	CASRRGWGLGEETQYF
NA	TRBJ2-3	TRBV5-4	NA	TGTGCCAGCAGCTTCCAACTCGGGGCCGGCGCAGATACGCAGTATTTT	CASSFQLGAGADTQYF
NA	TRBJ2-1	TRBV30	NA	TGTGCCTGGAGAGGTTTAGAAGGGGTCAATGAGCAGTTCTTC	CAWRGLEGVNEQFF
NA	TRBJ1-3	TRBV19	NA	TGTGCCCACGTTCTGGAGAGCTCTGGAAACACCATATATTTT	CAHVLESSGNTIYF
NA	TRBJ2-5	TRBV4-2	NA	TGTGCCAGCAGCCAGGTGCCAGCCGAGACCCAGTACTTC	CASSQVPAETQYF